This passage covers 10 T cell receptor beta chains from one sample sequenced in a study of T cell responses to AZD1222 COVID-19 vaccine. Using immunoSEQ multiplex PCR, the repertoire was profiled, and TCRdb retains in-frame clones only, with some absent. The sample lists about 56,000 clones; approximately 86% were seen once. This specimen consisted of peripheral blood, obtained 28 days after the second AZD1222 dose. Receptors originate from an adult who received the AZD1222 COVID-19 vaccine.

The CDR3 sequence: CASSGNRGSNQPQHF. In DNA, the CDR3 is TGTGCCAGCAGCGGCAACAGGGGTAGCAATCAGCCCCAGCATTTT. The gene calls are TRBV7-2 and TRBJ1-5; TRBD1 matches at 7 bases. Trimming removed 5 bases from V and 0 bases from J; junction bases left unmatched: 4. This CDR3 region has 15 residues. Germline CDR1 SGHTA, CDR2 FQGNSA. The variable domain in full, with the rest retrieved from reference TRBV7-2 and TRBJ1-5, is GAGVSQSPSNKVTEKGKDVELRCDPISGHTALYWYRQSLGQGLEFLIYFQGNSAPDKSGLPSDRFSAERTGGSVSTLTIQRTQQEDSAVYLCASSGNRGSNQPQHFGDGTRLSIL.

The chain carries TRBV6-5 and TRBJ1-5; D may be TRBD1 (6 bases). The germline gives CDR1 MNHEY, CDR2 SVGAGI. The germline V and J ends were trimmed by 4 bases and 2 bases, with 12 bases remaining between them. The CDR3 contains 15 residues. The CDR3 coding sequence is TGTGCCAGCAGTTTACAGGGTTCGGGCAATCAGCCCCAGCATTTT. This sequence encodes CASSLQGSGNQPQHF.

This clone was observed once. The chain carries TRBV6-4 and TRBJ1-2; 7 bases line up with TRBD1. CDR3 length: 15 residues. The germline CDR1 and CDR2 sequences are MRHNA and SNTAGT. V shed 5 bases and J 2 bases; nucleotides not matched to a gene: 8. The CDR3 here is CASSPRQGLNYGYTF. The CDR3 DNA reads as TGTGCCAGCAGTCCTAGACAGGGCTTAAACTATGGCTACACCTTC.

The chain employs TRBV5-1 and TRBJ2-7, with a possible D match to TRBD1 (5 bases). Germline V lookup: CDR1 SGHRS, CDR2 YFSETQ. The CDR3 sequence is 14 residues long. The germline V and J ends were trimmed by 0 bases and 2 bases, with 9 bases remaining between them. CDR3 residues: CASSLAGQAYEQYF. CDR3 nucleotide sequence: TGCGCCAGCAGCTTGGCCGGACAAGCCTACGAGCAGTACTTC. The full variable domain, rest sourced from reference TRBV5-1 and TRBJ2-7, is KAGVTQTPRYLIKTRGQQVTLSCSPISGHRSVSWYQQTPGQGLQFLFEYFSETQRNKGNFPGRFSGRQFSNSRSEMNVSTLELGDSALYLCASSLAGQAYEQYFGPGTRLTVT.

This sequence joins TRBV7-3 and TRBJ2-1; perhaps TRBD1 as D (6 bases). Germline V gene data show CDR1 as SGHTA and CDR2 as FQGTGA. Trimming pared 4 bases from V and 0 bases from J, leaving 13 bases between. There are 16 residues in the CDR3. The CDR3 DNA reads TGTGCCAGCAGCTCGCAAACAGGGAGCTCCTACAATGAGCAGTTCTTC. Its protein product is CASSSQTGSSYNEQFF.

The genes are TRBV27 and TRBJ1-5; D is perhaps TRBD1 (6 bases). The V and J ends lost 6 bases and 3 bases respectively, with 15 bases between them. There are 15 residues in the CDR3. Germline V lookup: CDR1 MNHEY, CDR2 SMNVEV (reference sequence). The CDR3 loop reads CASSPGQSTNQPQHF. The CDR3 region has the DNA TGTGCCAGCAGCCCCGGACAGTCTACCAATCAGCCCCAGCATTTT.

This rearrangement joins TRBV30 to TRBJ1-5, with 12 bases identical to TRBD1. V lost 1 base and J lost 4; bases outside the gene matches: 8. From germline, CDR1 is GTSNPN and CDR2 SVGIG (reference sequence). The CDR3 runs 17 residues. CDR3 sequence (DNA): TGTGCCTGGAGTGCCCGGGACAGGGGGCACGAGAATCAGCCCCAGCATTTT. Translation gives CAWSARDRGHENQPQHF.

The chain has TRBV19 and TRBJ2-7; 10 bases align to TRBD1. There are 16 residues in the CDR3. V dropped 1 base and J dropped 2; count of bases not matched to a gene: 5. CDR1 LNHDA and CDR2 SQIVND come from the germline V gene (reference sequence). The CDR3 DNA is TGTGCCAGTAGTATAGTTATTGGACAGGGGGCCTACGAGCAGTACTTC. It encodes CASSIVIGQGAYEQYF.

The CDR3 sequence: CASSPRGKETQYF. The CDR3 DNA follows: TGTGCCAGCTCGCCTCGGGGGAAAGAGACCCAGTACTTC. This chain joins TRBV18 and TRBJ2-5, with D tentatively TRBD2 (6 bases). Germline loops: CDR1 KGHSH, CDR2 LQKENI. The ends were cut back, 6 bases at V and 3 bases at J, with 11 bases in the middle. This CDR3 region has 13 residues.

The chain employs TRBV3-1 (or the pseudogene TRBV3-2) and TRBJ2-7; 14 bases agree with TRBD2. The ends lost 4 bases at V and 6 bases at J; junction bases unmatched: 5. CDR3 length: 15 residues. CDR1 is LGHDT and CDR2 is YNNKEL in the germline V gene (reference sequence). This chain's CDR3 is CASSLGLAGGREQYF. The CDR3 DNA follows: TGTGCCAGCAGCCTCGGACTAGCGGGGGGCCGCGAGCAGTACTTC.